This note documents a single TCR beta chain sequence. Its specificity is unknown. The entry originates in a study of OX40 agonist ivuxolimab in advanced cancers. Study-wide points: Clonal expansion was seen in CD4+ and CD8+ blood T cells by week 6 at 0.1 to 3.0 mg/kg.

The CDR3 runs 14 residues. The germline gives CDR1 SEHNR, CDR2 FQNEAQ (reference sequence). V gave up 2 bases and J gave up 7 bases; unmatched junction bases: 6. Libraries were prepared by immunoSEQ multiplex PCR; TCRdb keeps only in-frame clonotypes and omits some of them. In the table there are 90,000 to 100,000 clones, 91% of which are singletons. The chain couples TRBV7-9 to TRBJ2-7; 9 nucleotides align to TRBD2. This sequence was found in an adult with an advanced solid tumor such as melanoma, head and neck, liver or kidney cancer. Sequenced material: CD4+ or CD8+ T cells sorted from blood, taken in a trial of the OX40 agonist ivuxolimab. CDR3 in DNA: TGTGCCAGCAGCTTATCAGGCCTAGCGGGGGAGCAGTACTTC. Protein product: CASSLSGLAGEQYF.